This TCR beta chain derives from a study of T-cell reconstitution after alpha-beta-depleted transplantation in children. Study observations and caveats: Roughly two months post-transplant, alpha-beta T cells reportedly originated from several hundred graft clones that had expanded. Recipient T cells and thymic progenitors that survived gave rise to the high TCRbeta diversity observed at day 60 in some patients. Counts and diversity of T cells one year after transplant came mostly from newly produced T cells.

Preparation of the TCRbeta library used unique molecular identifiers. In TCRdb, the PCR reads were re-called with MiXCR into one record per CDR3 protein. The sample lists roughly 120,000 distinct CDR3 sequences, 23% occurring once. CDR3 length: 18 amino acids. V lost 4 bases to trimming and J lost 3 bases, with 25 bases between them. Germline lookup yields CDR1 DFQATT and CDR2 SNEGSKA (reference sequence). As to this clonotype: The antigen is undetermined.

The TCR was taken from a male patient aged 2 to 10 who had a stem cell transplant for chronic granulomatous disease, so the T cells may come from the graft donor. This specimen was PBMCs, mostly from graft donor cells, taken 180 days after TCRalphabeta/CD19-depleted stem cell transplant. The rearrangement joins TRBV20-1 to TRBJ2-1, with unresolved D. The CDR3, as DNA: TGCAGTGCTACATGGATTAAAGTCGGTTCCGGATACTACAATGAGCAGTTCTTC. Translation: CSATWIKVGSGYYNEQFF.